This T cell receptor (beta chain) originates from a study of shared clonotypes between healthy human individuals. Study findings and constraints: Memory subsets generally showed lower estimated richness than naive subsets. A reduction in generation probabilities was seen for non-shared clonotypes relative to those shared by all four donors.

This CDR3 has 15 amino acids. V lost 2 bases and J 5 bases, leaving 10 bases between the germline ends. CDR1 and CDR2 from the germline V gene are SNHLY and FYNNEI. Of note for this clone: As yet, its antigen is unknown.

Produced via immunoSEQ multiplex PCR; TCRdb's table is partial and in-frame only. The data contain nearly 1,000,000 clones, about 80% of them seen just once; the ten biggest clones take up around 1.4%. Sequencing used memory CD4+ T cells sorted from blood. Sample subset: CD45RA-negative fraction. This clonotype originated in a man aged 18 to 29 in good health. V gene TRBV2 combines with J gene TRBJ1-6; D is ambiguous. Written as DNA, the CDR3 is TGTGCCAGCAGTGAAAGGCGACAAGATAATTCACCCCTCCACTTT. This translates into CASSERRQDNSPLHF.